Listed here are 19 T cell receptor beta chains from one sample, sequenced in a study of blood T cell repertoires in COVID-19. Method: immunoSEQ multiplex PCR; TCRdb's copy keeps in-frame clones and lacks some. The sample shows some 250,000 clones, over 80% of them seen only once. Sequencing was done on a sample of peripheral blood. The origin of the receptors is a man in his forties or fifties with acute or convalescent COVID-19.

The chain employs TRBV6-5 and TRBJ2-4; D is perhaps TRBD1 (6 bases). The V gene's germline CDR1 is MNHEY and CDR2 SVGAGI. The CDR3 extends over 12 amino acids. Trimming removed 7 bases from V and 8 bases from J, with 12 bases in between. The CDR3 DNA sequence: TGTGCCAGCACCCCCCACAGGGACATTCAGTACTTC. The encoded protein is CASTPHRDIQYF.

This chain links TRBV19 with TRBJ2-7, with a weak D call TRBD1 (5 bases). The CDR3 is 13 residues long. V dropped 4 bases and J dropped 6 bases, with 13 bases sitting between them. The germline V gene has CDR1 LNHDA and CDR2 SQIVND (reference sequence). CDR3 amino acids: CASSTTAIGEQYF. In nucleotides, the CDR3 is TGTGCCAGTAGTACGACAGCGATCGGCGAGCAGTACTTC.

The CDR3 DNA reads as TGTGCCAGCAGCCGAGCGGGGTTCACAGATACGCAGTATTTT. Its translation is CASSRAGFTDTQYF. The genes are TRBV2 and TRBJ2-3, with 7 bases that match TRBD2. CDR3 length: 14 amino acids. Germline V gene data show CDR1 as SNHLY and CDR2 as FYNNEI. The ends lost 6 bases at V and 2 bases at J; junction bases unmatched: 5. The full variable domain, in which reference TRBV2 and TRBJ2-3 provide the parts outside the CDR3, is EPEVTQTPSHQVTQMGQEVILRCVPISNHLYFYWYRQILGQKVEFLVSFYNNEISEKSEIFDDQFSVERPDGSNFTLKIRSTKLEDSAMYFCASSRAGFTDTQYFGPGTRLTVL.

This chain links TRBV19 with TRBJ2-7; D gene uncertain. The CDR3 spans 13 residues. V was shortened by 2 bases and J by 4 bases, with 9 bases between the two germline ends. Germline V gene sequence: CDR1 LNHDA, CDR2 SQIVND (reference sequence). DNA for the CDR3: TGTGCCAGTAGTATACAGAACGGGTACGAGCAGTACTTC. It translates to CASSIQNGYEQYF.

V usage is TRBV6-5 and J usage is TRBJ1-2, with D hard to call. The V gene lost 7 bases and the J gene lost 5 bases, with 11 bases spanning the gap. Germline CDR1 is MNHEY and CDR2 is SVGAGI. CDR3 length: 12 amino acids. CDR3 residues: CASTVTAYGYTF. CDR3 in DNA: TGTGCCAGCACAGTCACAGCTTATGGCTACACCTTC.

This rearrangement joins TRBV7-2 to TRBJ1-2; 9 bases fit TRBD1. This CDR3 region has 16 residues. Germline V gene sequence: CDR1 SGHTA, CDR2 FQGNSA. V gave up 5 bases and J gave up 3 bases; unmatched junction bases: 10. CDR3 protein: CASSPPSGTGYYGYTF. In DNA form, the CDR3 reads TGTGCCAGCAGCCCCCCCTCAGGGACAGGGTACTATGGCTACACCTTC.

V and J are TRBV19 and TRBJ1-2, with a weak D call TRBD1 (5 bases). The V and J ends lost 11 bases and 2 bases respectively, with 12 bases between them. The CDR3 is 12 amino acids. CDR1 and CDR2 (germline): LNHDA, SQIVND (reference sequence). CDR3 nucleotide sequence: TGTGCCTCGGGGGTCAGAAACTATGGCTACACCTTC. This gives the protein CASGVRNYGYTF.

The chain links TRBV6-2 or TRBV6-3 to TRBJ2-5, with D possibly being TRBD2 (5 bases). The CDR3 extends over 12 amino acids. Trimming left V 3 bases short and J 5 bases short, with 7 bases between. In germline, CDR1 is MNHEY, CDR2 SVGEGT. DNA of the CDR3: TGTGCCAGCAGTTATGAGCGGGAGACCCAGTACTTC. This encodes CASSYERETQYF.

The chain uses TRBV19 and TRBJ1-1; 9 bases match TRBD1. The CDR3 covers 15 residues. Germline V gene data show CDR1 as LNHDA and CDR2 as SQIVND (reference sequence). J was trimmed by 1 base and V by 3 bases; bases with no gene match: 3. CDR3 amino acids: CASSISTGGNTEAFF. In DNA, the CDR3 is TGTGCCAGTAGTATCTCGACAGGGGGGAACACTGAAGCTTTCTTT. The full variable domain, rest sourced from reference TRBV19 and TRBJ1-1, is DGGITQSPKYLFRKEGQNVTLSCEQNLNHDAMYWYRQDPGQGLRLIYYSQIVNDFQKGDIAEGYSVSREKKESFPLTVTSAQKNPTAFYLCASSISTGGNTEAFFGQGTRLTVV.

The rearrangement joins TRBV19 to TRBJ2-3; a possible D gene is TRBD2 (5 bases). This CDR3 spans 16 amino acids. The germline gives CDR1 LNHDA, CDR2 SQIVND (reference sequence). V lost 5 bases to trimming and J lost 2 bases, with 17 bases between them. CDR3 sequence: CASSPRTPYTTDTQYF. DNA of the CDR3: TGTGCCAGTAGTCCAAGGACTCCCTATACCACAGATACGCAGTATTTT.

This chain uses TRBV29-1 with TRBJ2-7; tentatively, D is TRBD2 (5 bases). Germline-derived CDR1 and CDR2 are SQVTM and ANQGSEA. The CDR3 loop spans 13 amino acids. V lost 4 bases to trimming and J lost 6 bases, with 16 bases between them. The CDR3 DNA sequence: TGCAGCGTTGCAGCGGTCGTAGAAGTCGAGCAGTACTTC. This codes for CSVAAVVEVEQYF.

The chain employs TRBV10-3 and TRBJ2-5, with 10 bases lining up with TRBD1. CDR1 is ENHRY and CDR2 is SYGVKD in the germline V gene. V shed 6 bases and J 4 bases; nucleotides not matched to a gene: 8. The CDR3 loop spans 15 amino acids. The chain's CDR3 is CAISRGQGVPETQYF. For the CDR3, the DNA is TGTGCCATCAGCCGAGGACAGGGGGTACCAGAGACCCAGTACTTC.

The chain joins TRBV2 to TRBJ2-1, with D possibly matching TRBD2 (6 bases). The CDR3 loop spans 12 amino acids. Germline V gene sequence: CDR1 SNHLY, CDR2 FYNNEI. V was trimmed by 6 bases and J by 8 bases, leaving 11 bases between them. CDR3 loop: CASSRDWDEQFF. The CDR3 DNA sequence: TGTGCCAGCAGCCGGGACTGGGATGAGCAGTTCTTC. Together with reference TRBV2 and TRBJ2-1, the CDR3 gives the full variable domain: EPEVTQTPSHQVTQMGQEVILRCVPISNHLYFYWYRQILGQKVEFLVSFYNNEISEKSEIFDDQFSVERPDGSNFTLKIRSTKLEDSAMYFCASSRDWDEQFFGPGTRLTVL.

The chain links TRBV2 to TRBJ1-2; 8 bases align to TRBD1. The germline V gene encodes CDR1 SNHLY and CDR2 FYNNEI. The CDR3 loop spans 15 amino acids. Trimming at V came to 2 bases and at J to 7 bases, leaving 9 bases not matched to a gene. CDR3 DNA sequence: TGTGCCAGCAGTGAAACTACAGGGGGTTATGGTGGCTACACCTTC. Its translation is CASSETTGGYGGYTF.

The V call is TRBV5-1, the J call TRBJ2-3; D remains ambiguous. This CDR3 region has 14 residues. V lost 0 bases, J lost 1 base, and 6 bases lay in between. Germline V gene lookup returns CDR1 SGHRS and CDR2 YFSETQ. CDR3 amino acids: CASSLGLRTDTQYF. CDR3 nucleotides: TGCGCCAGCAGCTTGGGACTCCGCACAGATACGCAGTATTTT.

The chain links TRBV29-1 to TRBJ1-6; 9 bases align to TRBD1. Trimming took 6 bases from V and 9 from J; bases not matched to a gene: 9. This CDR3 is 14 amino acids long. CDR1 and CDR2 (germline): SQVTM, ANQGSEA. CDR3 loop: CSVETPGQGSPLHF. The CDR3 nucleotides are TGCAGCGTGGAAACTCCGGGACAGGGTTCACCCCTCCACTTT.

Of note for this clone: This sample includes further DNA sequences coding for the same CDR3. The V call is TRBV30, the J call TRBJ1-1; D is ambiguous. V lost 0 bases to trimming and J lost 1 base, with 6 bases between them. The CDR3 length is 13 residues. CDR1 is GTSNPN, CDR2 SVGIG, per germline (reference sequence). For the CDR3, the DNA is TGTGCCTGGAGTGTTCGCGGGAACACTGAAGCTTTCTTT. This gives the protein CAWSVRGNTEAFF.

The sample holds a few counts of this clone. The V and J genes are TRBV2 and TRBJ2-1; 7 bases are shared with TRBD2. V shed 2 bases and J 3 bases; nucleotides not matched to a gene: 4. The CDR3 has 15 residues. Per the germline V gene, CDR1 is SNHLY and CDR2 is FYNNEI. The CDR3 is CASSESGLVYNEQFF. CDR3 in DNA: TGTGCCAGCAGTGAATCCGGACTAGTCTACAATGAGCAGTTCTTC.

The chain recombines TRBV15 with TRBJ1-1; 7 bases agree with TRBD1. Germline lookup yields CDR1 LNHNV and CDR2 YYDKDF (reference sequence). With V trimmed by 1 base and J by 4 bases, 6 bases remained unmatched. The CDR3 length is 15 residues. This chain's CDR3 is CATSRGGGASTEAFF. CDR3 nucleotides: TGTGCCACCAGCAGAGGAGGGGGCGCCTCCACTGAAGCTTTCTTT.